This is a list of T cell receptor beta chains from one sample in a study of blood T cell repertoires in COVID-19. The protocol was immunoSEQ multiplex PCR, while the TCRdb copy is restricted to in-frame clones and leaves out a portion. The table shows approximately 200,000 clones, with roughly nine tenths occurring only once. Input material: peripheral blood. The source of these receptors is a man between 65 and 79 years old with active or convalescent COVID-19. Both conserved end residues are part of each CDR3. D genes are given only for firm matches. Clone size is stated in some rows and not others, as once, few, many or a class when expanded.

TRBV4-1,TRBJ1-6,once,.,TGCGCCAGCAGTTCGGGGGGGGAAGCCTATAATTCACCCCTCCACTTT,CASSSGGEAYNSPLHF
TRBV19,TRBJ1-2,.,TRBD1,TGTGCCAGTAGTATACGGGACAGGCTCTATGGCTACACCTTC,CASSIRDRLYGYTF
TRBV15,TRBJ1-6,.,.,TGTGCCACCAGCAACGGCCAGGTCGGTTCACCCCTCCACTTT,CATSNGQVGSPLHF
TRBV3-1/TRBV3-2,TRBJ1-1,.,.,TGTGCCAGCAGTTTGGGGGCAGGGAACACTGAAGCTTTCTTT,CASSLGAGNTEAFF
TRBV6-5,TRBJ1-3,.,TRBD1,TGTGCCACCCGGGACAGCCTCTCTGGAAACACCATATATTTT,CATRDSLSGNTIYF
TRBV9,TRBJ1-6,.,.,TGTGCCAGCAGCGTCTATCAGGGAAATTCACCCCTCCACTTT,CASSVYQGNSPLHF
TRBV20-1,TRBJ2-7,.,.,TGCAGTGCTAGTGATTTTCGGGGCTACGAGCAGTACTTC,CSASDFRGYEQYF
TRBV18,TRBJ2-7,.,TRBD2,TGTGCCAGCTCACGCCTTTCTAGCGGGGGTATCTACGAGCAGTACTTC,CASSRLSSGGIYEQYF
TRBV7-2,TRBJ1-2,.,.,TGTGCCAGCAGCTTTAATTCGGCTAGCGGTCGAGGCTACACCTTC,CASSFNSASGRGYTF
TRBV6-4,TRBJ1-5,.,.,TGTGCCAGCATCACTTTAGGAGACAATCAGCCCCAGCATTTT,CASITLGDNQPQHF
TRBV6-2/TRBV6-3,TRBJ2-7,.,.,TGTGCCAGCAGTGGGGGCGACAGGTACTCCTACGAGCAGTACTTC,CASSGGDRYSYEQYF
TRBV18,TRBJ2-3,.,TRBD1,TGTGCCAGCTCACCACCGGGACAGACTAACACAGATACGCAGTATTTT,CASSPPGQTNTDTQYF
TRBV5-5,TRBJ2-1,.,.,TGTGCCAGCAGCCCAACGGGGGGCATCCATGAGCAGTTCTTC,CASSPTGGIHEQFF
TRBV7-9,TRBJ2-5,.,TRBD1,TGTGCCACCACACCCGGGACAGGTCAAGAGACCCAGTACTTC,CATTPGTGQETQYF
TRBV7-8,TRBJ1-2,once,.,TGTGCCAGCAGCTTAGCTTCAGGGAATGGCTACACCTTC,CASSLASGNGYTF
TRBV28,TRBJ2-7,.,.,TGTGCCAGCAGTTTATTGGGGCCGGGCTCCTACGAGCAGTACTTC,CASSLLGPGSYEQYF
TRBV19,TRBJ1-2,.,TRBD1,TGTGCCAGTAGTCTCGGACAGGGGTGGAGTAACTATGGCTACACCTTC,CASSLGQGWSNYGYTF
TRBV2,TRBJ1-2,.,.,TGTGCCAGCAGTTCACAGATGACTATGGGCTACACCTTC,CASSSQMTMGYTF
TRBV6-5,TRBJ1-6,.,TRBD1,TGTGCCAGCAGTTCCGGGACAGGGAGGAATTCACCCCTCCACTTT,CASSSGTGRNSPLHF
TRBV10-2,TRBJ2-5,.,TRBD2,TGCGCCAGCAGTCTAGCGGGGGGTTCTGGTCGAGAGACCCAGTACTTC,CASSLAGGSGRETQYF
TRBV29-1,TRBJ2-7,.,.,TGCAGCGTTGTATTACGGGCCTACGAGCAGTACTTC,CSVVLRAYEQYF
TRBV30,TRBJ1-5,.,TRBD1,TGTGCCTGGATGATGACAGGGGGCTTTGGTCAGCCCCAGCATTTT,CAWMMTGGFGQPQHF
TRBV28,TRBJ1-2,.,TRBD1,TGTGCCAGCAGAAACCAGGGGGCCCTCTATGGCTACACCTTC,CASRNQGALYGYTF
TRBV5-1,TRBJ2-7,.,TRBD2,TGCGCCAGCAGCCAACTAGCGGATAGCTCCTACGAGCAGTACTTC,CASSQLADSSYEQYF
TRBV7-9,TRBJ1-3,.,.,TGTGCCAGCAGCTTACACGGGGAATCTGGAAACACCATATATTTT,CASSLHGESGNTIYF
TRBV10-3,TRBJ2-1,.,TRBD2,TGTGCCATCAGATTAGCCGGGACTAGAGACAACAATGAGCAGTTCTTC,CAIRLAGTRDNNEQFF
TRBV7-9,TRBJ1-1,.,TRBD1,TGTGCCAGCAGCAAGACAGGGGACGGGAACACTGAAGCTTTCTTT,CASSKTGDGNTEAFF
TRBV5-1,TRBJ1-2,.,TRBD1,TGCGCCAGCAGCCCGGGACAGACCAACTATGGCTACACCTTC,CASSPGQTNYGYTF
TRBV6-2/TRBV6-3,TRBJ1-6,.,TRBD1,TGTGCCAGCAGTGACACAGGGGGCATAAGTTCACCCCTCCACTTT,CASSDTGGISSPLHF
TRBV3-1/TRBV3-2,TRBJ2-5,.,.,TGTGCCAGCAGCCCCGGGTGGAGGGGGCTGCGAGAGACCCAGTACTTC,CASSPGWRGLRETQYF
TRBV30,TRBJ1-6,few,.,TGTGCCTGGAGTAATGGCAGGTGGAATTCACCCCTCCACTTT,CAWSNGRWNSPLHF
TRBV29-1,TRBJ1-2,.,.,TGCAGCGTTGTGGTCGGGATGGTAGGCTACACCTTC,CSVVVGMVGYTF
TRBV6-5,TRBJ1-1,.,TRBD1,TGTGCCAGCAGCGCCCGGACAGGGCTGGGAACTGAAGCTTTCTTT,CASSARTGLGTEAFF
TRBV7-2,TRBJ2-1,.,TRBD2,TGTGCCAGCAGCCTCGGGAGGGGGGGGGCCGGTGAGCAGTTCTTC,CASSLGRGGAGEQFF
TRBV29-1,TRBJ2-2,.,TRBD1,TGCAGCGCCCGTAGGACAGGGGGCTGGAACACCGGGGAGCTGTTTTTT,CSARRTGGWNTGELFF
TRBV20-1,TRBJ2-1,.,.,TGCAGTGCCGGGACTTATAATGAGCAGTTCTTC,CSAGTYNEQFF
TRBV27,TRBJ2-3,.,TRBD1,TGTGCCAGCAGGACATTCTACAGGGGGCATCGGCCAGATACGCAGTATTTT,CASRTFYRGHRPDTQYF
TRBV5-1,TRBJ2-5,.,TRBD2,TGCGCCAGCAGCTCGGTAGGACTAGCGGGAGGTAAAGAGACCCAGTACTTC,CASSSVGLAGGKETQYF
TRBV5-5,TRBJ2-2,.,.,TGTGCCAGCAGCTTGGCCGCAGGGGACGGGGAGCTGTTTTTT,CASSLAAGDGELFF
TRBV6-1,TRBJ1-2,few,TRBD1,TGTGCCAGCAGTGAAGTGGGGACAGGGGATGGCTACACCTTC,CASSEVGTGDGYTF
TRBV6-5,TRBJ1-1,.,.,TGTGCCAGCAGTTACTCAGGGAGCACTGAAGCTTTCTTT,CASSYSGSTEAFF
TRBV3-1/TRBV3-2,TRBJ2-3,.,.,TGTGCCAGCAGCCAACAGCCGCAGGTTACGCAGTATTTT,CASSQQPQVTQYF
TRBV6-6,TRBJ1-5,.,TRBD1,TGTGCCAGCAGGACAGGGGATCAGCCCCAGCATTTT,CASRTGDQPQHF
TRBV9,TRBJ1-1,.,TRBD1,TGTGCCAGCAGCGTAGGGGACAGGGCCAGGAGCACTGAAGCTTTCTTT,CASSVGDRARSTEAFF
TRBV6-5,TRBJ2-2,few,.,TGTGCCAGCAGTTACTCGAGGTCGAACACCGGGGAGCTGTTTTTT,CASSYSRSNTGELFF
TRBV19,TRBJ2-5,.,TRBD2,TGTGCCAGTAGGGACCGGGGGGGCGTGGAGACCCAGTACTTC,CASRDRGGVETQYF
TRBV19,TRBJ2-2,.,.,TGTGCCAGTAGTCTTATTGCTACTACCGGGGAGCTGTTTTTT,CASSLIATTGELFF
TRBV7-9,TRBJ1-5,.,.,TGTGCCAGCAGCTTAGGAACAGGGAATCAGCCCCAGCATTTT,CASSLGTGNQPQHF
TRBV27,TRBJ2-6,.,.,TGTGCCAGCAGTTTATATGGGGGCTCCGGGGCCAACGTCCTGACTTTC,CASSLYGGSGANVLTF
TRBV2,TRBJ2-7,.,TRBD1,TGTGCCAGTAGTTCTCCGGGACAGACCTACGAGCAGTACTTC,CASSSPGQTYEQYF